The 7 T cell receptor beta chains listed next were all sequenced from one sample in a study of cytomegalovirus exposure and HLA in healthy donors. Primers: 60 Vbeta forward and 13 Jbeta reverse. The method was immunoSEQ multiplex PCR; TCRdb's version includes in-frame clones alone and lacks a portion of them. The data contain under 170,000 clones, around 79% of them seen just once; the ten biggest clones take up roughly 3.6%. The sample taken for sequencing was PBMCs. These TCRs come from a human donor in good health.

This sequence joins TRBV6-5 and TRBJ1-1; D is possibly TRBD1 (6 bases). V was pared by 6 bases and J by 1 base, with 12 bases between. This CDR3 is 14 amino acids long. Germline V CDR1 and CDR2: MNHEY, SVGAGI. The CDR3 DNA reads as TGTGCCAGCAGCCTACGGACAGCGAACACTGAAGCTTTCTTT. Translated: CASSLRTANTEAFF.

The rearrangement links TRBV27 to TRBJ2-7; 13 bases map to TRBD2. Germline lookup yields CDR1 MNHEY and CDR2 SMNVEV (reference sequence). V dropped 8 bases and J dropped 2; count of bases not matched to a gene: 6. The CDR3 spans 15 residues. In DNA form, the CDR3 reads TGTGCCAGCCGCGATACTAGCGGGAGGGCCTACGAGCAGTACTTC. Translation gives CASRDTSGRAYEQYF.

The chain couples TRBV4-2 to TRBJ1-2; perhaps TRBD1 as D (6 bases). This CDR3 is built from 15 residues. From germline, CDR1 is LGHNA and CDR2 YNFKEQ. The V gene lost 0 bases and the J gene lost 5 bases, with 13 bases spanning the gap. As DNA, the CDR3 is TGTGCCAGCAGCCAAGACGCCGCAGGGGAGTATGGCTACACCTTC. It encodes CASSQDAAGEYGYTF.

V usage is TRBV6-5 and J usage is TRBJ2-7; 7 nucleotides line up with TRBD1. Looked up from germline, CDR1 is MNHEY and CDR2 is SVGAGI. V gave up 6 bases and J gave up 1 base; unmatched junction bases: 6. There are 14 residues in the CDR3. The CDR3 spells CASRRTGGSYEQYF. CDR3 DNA: TGTGCCAGCAGGAGGACAGGAGGATCCTACGAGCAGTACTTC.

The chain recombines TRBV5-8 with TRBJ2-1, with 8 bases fitting TRBD1. The CDR3 runs 15 residues. V dropped 1 base and J dropped 4; count of bases not matched to a gene: 4. The germline gives CDR1 SGHTS, CDR2 YDEGEE. In nucleotides, the CDR3 is TGTGCCAGCAGCTTGCGGACAGGGACTTACAATGAGCAGTTCTTC. It is translated as CASSLRTGTYNEQFF.

This sequence joins TRBV6-1 and TRBJ2-3; tentative D call: TRBD2 (5 bases). V was shortened by 3 bases and J by 2 bases, with 12 bases between the two germline ends. Germline assignment: CDR1 MNHNS and CDR2 SASEGT. The CDR3 extends over 15 amino acids. CDR3 loop: CASSEALEDTDTQYF. The CDR3 nucleotides are TGTGCCAGCAGTGAGGCATTGGAGGACACAGATACGCAGTATTTT.

The genes are TRBV7-9 and TRBJ2-3; 8 bases align to TRBD2. The V and J ends lost 2 bases and 4 bases, in that order; junction bases with no gene match: 2. The germline CDR1 and CDR2 sequences are SEHNR and FQNEAQ (reference sequence). CDR3 length: 14 amino acids. The CDR3 protein is CASSLRTSSDTQYF. CDR3 nucleotide sequence: TGTGCCAGCAGCTTAAGGACTAGCTCAGATACGCAGTATTTT.